This passage covers 23 T cell receptor beta chains from one sample sequenced in a study of shared clonotypes between healthy human individuals. Naive CD8 cells comprised CD45RO-negative, CCR7-positively selected cells, excluding terminally differentiated effector memory CD45RA+ cells. The table came from immunoSEQ multiplex PCR; TCRdb's copy has only in-frame clones and leaves some out. The sample shows a few million clones, roughly 95% of them seen only once. The sequenced sample consisted of naive CD8+ T cells from PBMCs. These receptors all stem from a man between 18 and 29 years old in good health. Some clones in this sample may be carry-over from other donors' samples.

This chain links TRBV7-9 with TRBJ2-5, with D possibly being TRBD1 or TRBD2 (6 bases each). Per the germline V gene, CDR1 is SEHNR and CDR2 is FQNEAQ (reference sequence). The V end was cut by 4 bases, the J end by 4 bases, with 19 bases between. CDR3 size: 16 residues. Here the CDR3 DNA reads TGTGCCAGCAGCTCAACTTCACGGGGGCTATTAGAGACCCAGTACTTC. Its translation is CASSSTSRGLLETQYF. Based on the CDR3 plus reference TRBV7-9 and TRBJ2-5, the full variable domain is DTGVSQNPRHKITKRGQNVTFRCDPISEHNRLYWYRQTLGQGPEFLTYFQNEAQLEKSRLLSDRFSAERPKGSFSTLEIQRTEQGDSAMYLCASSSTSRGLLETQYFGPGTRLLVL.

The V and J genes are TRBV7-9 and TRBJ1-4, with D possibly matching TRBD1 (6 bases). The germline V gene encodes CDR1 SEHNR and CDR2 FQNEAQ (reference sequence). This CDR3 is built from 15 residues. The V end was cut by 1 base, the J end by 8 bases, with 14 bases between. The CDR3 is CASSLEGGWMEKLFF. The CDR3 DNA reads as TGTGCCAGCAGCTTAGAGGGGGGCTGGATGGAAAAACTGTTTTTT.

V usage is TRBV13 and J usage is TRBJ2-5; D is perhaps TRBD1 or TRBD2 (5 bases each). In germline, CDR1 is PRHDT, CDR2 FYEKMQ (reference sequence). The V end lost 5 bases, the J end lost 5 bases, and 15 bases lay between the germline ends. This CDR3 region has 14 residues. CDR3 DNA sequence: TGTGCCAGCAGCCGACCAGACTGGGGGGAGACCCAGTACTTC. Its protein product is CASSRPDWGETQYF.

This chain connects TRBV5-4 to TRBJ2-7; 9 bases fit TRBD1. The CDR3 has 14 residues. J was trimmed by 4 bases and V by 3 bases; bases with no gene match: 5. The V gene's germline CDR1 is SGHNT and CDR2 YYREEE (reference sequence). The CDR3 DNA is TGTGCCAGCAGCTGGGGACAGGGAGCGTACGAGCAGTACTTC. Its protein product is CASSWGQGAYEQYF.

The chain is built from TRBV10-1 and TRBJ1-3; D gene uncertain. This CDR3 has 15 residues. Trimming stripped 1 base from V and 0 bases from J, with 7 bases between. Per the germline V gene, CDR1 is WNHNN and CDR2 is SYGVQD (reference sequence). This CDR3 is CASSEWTSSGNTIYF. For the CDR3, the DNA is TGCGCCAGCAGTGAGTGGACGAGCTCTGGAAACACCATATATTTT.

CDR3 nucleotide sequence: TGTGCCAGCAGCTCCTCCACGGCCAGCAATCAGCCCCAGCATTTT. It encodes CASSSSTASNQPQHF. The chain carries TRBV7-8 and TRBJ1-5, with D uncertain. The CDR3 runs to 15 residues. CDR1 is SGHVS, CDR2 FQNEAQ, per germline. V lost 4 bases to trimming and J lost 1 base, with 11 bases between them.

The chain recombines TRBV29-1 with TRBJ2-2, with D maybe TRBD1 (6 bases). V was cut by 1 base and J by 7 bases, with 22 bases left in between. The CDR3 length is 17 residues. Germline loops: CDR1 SQVTM, CDR2 ANQGSEA. CDR3 sequence (DNA): TGCAGCGTTGAAGGATACCGGGACAACGTCGTCGGCGGGGAGCTGTTTTTT. Translated, it gives CSVEGYRDNVVGGELFF.

This sequence joins TRBV28 and TRBJ2-2, with TRBD2 identical over 11 bases. The CDR3 covers 18 residues. Trimming took 6 bases from V and 1 from J; bases not matched to a gene: 10. CDR1 and CDR2 from the germline V gene are MDHEN and SYDVKM. CDR3 residues: CASSTKGLAGGNTGELFF. CDR3 nucleotide sequence: TGTGCCAGCAGCACCAAGGGGCTAGCGGGGGGGAACACCGGGGAGCTGTTTTTT.

The chain recombines TRBV7-6 with TRBJ2-1; no clear D. The length of the CDR3 is 16 residues. V dropped 0 bases and J dropped 2 bases, with 11 bases sitting between them. Germline values: CDR1 SGHVS, CDR2 FNYEAQ. The CDR3 sequence: CASSLAVLGPYNEQFF. The CDR3 coding sequence is TGTGCCAGCAGCTTAGCAGTCTTGGGCCCCTACAATGAGCAGTTCTTC.

The chain combines TRBV10-3 with TRBJ2-3; D gene uncertain. The CDR3 length is 13 residues. From germline, CDR1 is ENHRY and CDR2 SYGVKD. Trimming left V 0 bases short and J 4 bases short, with 5 bases between. The CDR3, as DNA: TGTGCCATCAGTGAGTCTCACGCAGATACGCAGTATTTT. It is translated as CAISESHADTQYF.

This clone appeared once. The chain recombines TRBV5-5 with TRBJ2-7, with D unclear. The CDR3 contains 14 residues. V was shortened by 2 bases and J by 2 bases, with 11 bases between the two germline ends. CDR1 SGHKS and CDR2 YYEKEE come from the germline V gene (reference sequence). This chain's CDR3 is CASSLGVRAYEQYF. In DNA form, the CDR3 reads TGTGCCAGCAGCTTAGGTGTTCGGGCCTACGAGCAGTACTTC.

DNA for the CDR3: TGTGCCAGCAGCCAACGGGACAGGGAATTAGAGCAGTACTTC. This sequence encodes CASSQRDRELEQYF. The rearrangement joins TRBV28 to TRBJ2-7, with TRBD1 matching 9 bases. CDR1 is MDHEN, CDR2 SYDVKM, per germline. The junction had 10 bases not matched to a gene; V was cut back by 6 bases and J by 7 bases. The CDR3 sequence is 14 residues long.

This clone was recorded once. The V gene is TRBV4-1, the J gene TRBJ2-2; D is ambiguous. V lost 1 base, J lost 6 bases, and 9 bases lay in between. Germline assignment: CDR1 MGHRA and CDR2 YSYEKL. This CDR3 has 14 amino acids. For the CDR3, the DNA is TGCGCCAGCAGCCAAGTGGGAAGAGCCGGGGAGCTGTTTTTT. It encodes CASSQVGRAGELFF.

The J gene is TRBJ2-2, the V gene TRBV29-1; D assignment may be TRBD1 or TRBD2 (5 bases each). V was trimmed by 4 bases and J by 3 bases, leaving 18 bases between them. The CDR3 consists of 16 residues. Germline V gives CDR1 SQVTM, CDR2 ANQGSEA. The DNA for the CDR3 is TGCAGCGTTGTTCCCTCGGGACCGGAAGACACCGGGGAGCTGTTTTTT. It encodes CSVVPSGPEDTGELFF.

J is TRBJ1-3 and V is TRBV7-9, with 7 positions matching TRBD1. This CDR3 contains 16 residues. CDR1 is SEHNR, CDR2 FQNEAQ, per germline (reference sequence). V lost 6 bases to trimming and J lost 0 bases; unmatched junction nucleotides: 8. The CDR3 DNA follows: TGTGCCAGCAGTCCTATTACAGGGGTCTCTGGAAACACCATATATTTT. Protein sequence: CASSPITGVSGNTIYF.

The chain couples TRBV5-8 to TRBJ2-5; D not certain. Germline lookup yields CDR1 SGHTS and CDR2 YDEGEE. This CDR3 spans 14 amino acids. V lost 7 bases to trimming and J lost 4 bases, with 17 bases between them. As DNA, the CDR3 is TGTGCCAGCGGCCATGTCGGAGCGTTAGAGACCCAGTACTTC. This gives the protein CASGHVGALETQYF.

This chain joins TRBV7-9 and TRBJ2-1; D uncertain. V was trimmed by 7 bases and J by 7 bases, leaving 11 bases between them. This CDR3 region has 12 residues. CDR1 SEHNR and CDR2 FQNEAQ come from the germline V gene (reference sequence). CDR3 sequence (DNA): TGTGCCAGCACCGACTTGGGGAATGAGCAGTTCTTC. This gives the protein CASTDLGNEQFF.

This sequence joins TRBV19 and TRBJ2-7, with D maybe TRBD1 (6 bases). The V gene lost 5 bases and the J gene lost 5 bases, with 19 bases spanning the gap. Per germline, CDR1 LNHDA and CDR2 SQIVND (reference sequence). The CDR3 consists of 15 residues. The CDR3 nucleotides read TGTGCCAGTAGTCCGACAGGTGGGTCTCTCCACGAGCAGTACTTC. This codes for CASSPTGGSLHEQYF.

The V call is TRBV4-3, the J call TRBJ2-1; tentative D call: TRBD2 (6 bases). Looked up from germline, CDR1 is LGHNA and CDR2 is YSLEER. V dropped 5 bases and J dropped 8 bases, with 19 bases sitting between them. CDR3 length equals 15 residues. CDR3 amino acids: CASSVRLDPLHEQFF. CDR3 nucleotide sequence: TGCGCCAGCAGCGTTCGACTAGACCCATTACATGAGCAGTTCTTC.

The rearrangement links TRBV9 to TRBJ2-5, with 7 positions matching TRBD1. V lost 0 bases, J lost 4 bases, and 6 bases stayed unmatched. Germline CDR1 SGDLS, CDR2 YYNGEE. The CDR3 sequence is 15 residues long. CDR3 loop: CASSVGQGLTETQYF. In DNA form, the CDR3 reads TGTGCCAGCAGCGTAGGACAGGGCCTAACAGAGACCCAGTACTTC.

The rearrangement uses TRBV5-6 and TRBJ2-1, with TRBD1 identical over 10 bases. CDR3 size: 15 residues. The germline gives CDR1 SGHDT, CDR2 YYEEEE. V was pared by 3 bases and J by 3 bases, with 3 bases of the junction left unmatched. The CDR3 region is CASSWWTGGYNEQFF. CDR3 in DNA: TGTGCCAGCAGCTGGTGGACAGGGGGCTACAATGAGCAGTTCTTC.

The chain couples TRBV5-1 to TRBJ2-5, with 8 bases fitting TRBD2. The ends lost 0 bases at V and 2 bases at J; junction bases unmatched: 3. This CDR3 is built from 15 residues. In germline, CDR1 is SGHRS, CDR2 YFSETQ. As DNA, the CDR3 is TGCGCCAGCAGCTTGGCAGGACTAGCTCAAGAGACCCAGTACTTC. Protein: CASSLAGLAQETQYF.

The J gene is TRBJ2-2, the V gene TRBV7-9, with TRBD1 matching over 9 bases. The CDR3 has 16 residues. V dropped 8 bases and J dropped 1; count of bases not matched to a gene: 8. Germline CDR1 reads SEHNR; CDR2 reads FQNEAQ (reference sequence). The CDR3 sequence: CASQPPGQGNTGELFF. The CDR3 region has the DNA TGTGCCAGCCAGCCACCGGGACAGGGGAACACCGGGGAGCTGTTTTTT.